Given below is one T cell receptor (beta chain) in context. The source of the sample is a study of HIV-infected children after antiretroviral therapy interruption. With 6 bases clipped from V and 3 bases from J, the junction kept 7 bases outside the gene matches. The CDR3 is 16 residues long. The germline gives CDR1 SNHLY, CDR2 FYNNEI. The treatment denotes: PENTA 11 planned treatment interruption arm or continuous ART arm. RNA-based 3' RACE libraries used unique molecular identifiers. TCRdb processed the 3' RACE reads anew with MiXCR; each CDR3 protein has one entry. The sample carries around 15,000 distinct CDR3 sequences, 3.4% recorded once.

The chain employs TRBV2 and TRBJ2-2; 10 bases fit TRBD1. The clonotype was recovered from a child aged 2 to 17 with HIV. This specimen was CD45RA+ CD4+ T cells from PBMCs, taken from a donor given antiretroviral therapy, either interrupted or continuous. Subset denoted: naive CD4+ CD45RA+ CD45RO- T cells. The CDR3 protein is CASRSPDRGDTGELFF. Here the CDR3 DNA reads TGTGCCAGCAGAAGCCCGGACAGGGGGGACACCGGGGAGCTGTTTTTT.